The next 16 T cell receptor beta chains were all read from a single sample in a study of T cell responses to AZD1222 COVID-19 vaccine (dated by TCRdb to the early 2020s). The method was the immunoSEQ multiplex PCR assay. TCRdb's version of the immuneACCESS table is confined to in-frame rearrangements and falls short of the full clone set. An unresolved V gene accounts for under half of the shortfall where checked; the remainder is of unknown origin. Across this sample there are around 87,000 clones, with approximately 92% seen only once. In total, the top ten clones hold 2.5% of the sample. What the time point label conveys for this sample: about 28 days (+/-7) after the second vaccine dose. Material: peripheral blood, obtained 28 days after the second AZD1222 dose. These receptors originate from an adult who received the AZD1222 COVID-19 vaccine.

CDR3 sequence (DNA): TGTGCCACCAGCAGGAACCAGGAGGGGTCCACTGAAGCTTTCTTT. The encoded protein is CATSRNQEGSTEAFF. This chain uses TRBV15 with TRBJ1-1; perhaps TRBD1 as D (5 bases). V was cut by 3 bases and J by 4 bases, with 15 bases left in between. This CDR3 contains 15 residues. Germline V gene lookup returns CDR1 LNHNV and CDR2 YYDKDF (reference sequence). Complete variable domain (other parts from reference TRBV15 and TRBJ1-1): DAMVIQNPRYQVTQFGKPVTLSCSQTLNHNVMYWYQQKSSQAPKLLFHYYDKDFNNEADTPDNFQSRRPNTSFCFLDIRSPGLGDTAMYLCATSRNQEGSTEAFFGQGTRLTVV.

The chain links TRBV19 to TRBJ1-6; D call uncertain. In germline, CDR1 is LNHDA, CDR2 SQIVND (reference sequence). This CDR3 comprises 15 residues. V dropped 5 bases and J dropped 10 bases, with 18 bases sitting between them. In nucleotides, the CDR3 is TGTGCCAGTAGTCTTGGTTCTCGGATTGGGTCACCCCTCCACTTT. Translating gives CASSLGSRIGSPLHF.

The V and J genes are TRBV5-5 and TRBJ2-1; 10 nucleotides align to TRBD2. V lost 0 bases and J lost 8; bases outside the gene matches: 5. Germline V CDR1 and CDR2: SGHKS, YYEKEE (reference sequence). This CDR3 comprises 15 residues. Here the CDR3 reads CASSLAASGSDEQFF. The CDR3, as DNA: TGTGCCAGCAGCTTGGCAGCTAGCGGGAGCGATGAGCAGTTCTTC.

This clone appeared a single time. The V and J genes are TRBV19 and TRBJ1-4; a possible D gene is TRBD1 (6 bases). Trimming took 5 bases from V and 7 from J, leaving 8 bases between them. There are 12 residues in the CDR3. Germline CDR1 reads LNHDA; CDR2 reads SQIVND (reference sequence). The CDR3 loop is CASSLRGEKLFF. The CDR3 DNA reads TGTGCCAGTAGTCTCAGGGGTGAAAAACTGTTTTTT.

The rearrangement uses TRBV7-9 and TRBJ1-2, with D unclear. With 5 bases removed from V and 5 bases from J, the gap between germline ends came to 15 bases. The CDR3 sequence is 14 residues long. In germline, CDR1 is SEHNR, CDR2 FQNEAQ (reference sequence). CDR3 loop: CASSPHYSQYGYTF. CDR3 nucleotides: TGTGCCAGCAGCCCCCATTACAGTCAATATGGCTACACCTTC.

The rearrangement uses TRBV19 and TRBJ1-4; no reliable D call. The V gene's germline CDR1 is LNHDA and CDR2 SQIVND (reference sequence). Trimming removed 3 bases at V and 0 bases at J, with 14 bases between. The CDR3 has 17 amino acids. CDR3 amino acids: CASSIRIGSTTNEKLFF. The CDR3 nucleotides read TGTGCCAGTAGTATTCGGATAGGATCTACAACTAATGAAAAACTGTTTTTT.

The V and J genes are TRBV2 and TRBJ1-1; tentative D call: TRBD1 (5 bases). This CDR3 spans 12 amino acids. V lost 2 bases and J lost 9, with 10 bases in between. The germline V gene has CDR1 SNHLY and CDR2 FYNNEI. The CDR3 is CASSESRGQAFF. The CDR3 bases are TGTGCCAGCAGTGAAAGCCGGGGCCAAGCTTTCTTT.

The rearrangement links TRBV5-1 to TRBJ1-1; D unresolved. The germline CDR1 and CDR2 sequences are SGHRS and YFSETQ. Between the trimmed V and J ends, which lost 5 bases and 3 bases, there was a span of 11 bases. The CDR3 is 13 amino acids. CDR3 DNA: TGCGCCAGCAGACAGATCGCGGACACTGAAGCTTTCTTT. Translating it yields CASRQIADTEAFF.

The DNA for the CDR3 is TGTGCCAGCAGCTTTACTAGCGGTACGGGGGAGCTGTTTTTT. It yields the protein CASSFTSGTGELFF. V gene TRBV11-3 combines with J gene TRBJ2-2; 8 bases are shared with TRBD2. CDR1 and CDR2 (germline): SGHNT, YENEEA. The V and J ends lost 3 bases and 8 bases, in that order; junction bases with no gene match: 5. This CDR3 has 14 residues.

This sequence joins TRBV6-5 and TRBJ1-2; no firm D call. Germline V gives CDR1 MNHEY, CDR2 SVGAGI. V was trimmed by 2 bases and J by 6 bases, leaving 10 bases between them. The CDR3 is made up of 13 amino acids. CDR3 in amino acids: CASSYNLGDGYTF. The DNA of the CDR3 is TGTGCCAGCAGTTACAATTTGGGCGATGGCTACACCTTC.

The rearrangement uses TRBV29-1 and TRBJ1-2, with 7 nucleotides matching TRBD1. J gave up 4 bases and V 5 bases, and 10 bases lay outside the gene matches. This CDR3 has 14 amino acids. Germline CDR1 SQVTM, CDR2 ANQGSEA. Here the CDR3 DNA reads TGCAGCGTTCTTTCGCACGACAGGGCCTATGGCTACACCTTC. It translates to CSVLSHDRAYGYTF.

The chain combines TRBV13 with TRBJ2-1, with a possible D match to TRBD2 (6 bases). Looked up from germline, CDR1 is PRHDT and CDR2 is FYEKMQ (reference sequence). Between the trimmed V and J ends, which lost 2 bases and 7 bases, there was a span of 9 bases. This CDR3 spans 13 amino acids. The chain's CDR3 is CASSLTGVNEQFF. Here the CDR3 DNA reads TGTGCCAGCAGCTTAACGGGGGTTAATGAGCAGTTCTTC.

This chain connects TRBV5-8 to TRBJ1-1, with D possibly matching TRBD1 (6 bases). The CDR3 spans 14 residues. Germline CDR1 is SGHTS and CDR2 is YDEGEE. Trimming left V 3 bases short and J 5 bases short, with 14 bases between. CDR3 in amino acids: CASSYEQGGTEAFF. The CDR3 nucleotides are TGTGCCAGCAGCTACGAACAGGGTGGAACTGAAGCTTTCTTT. The full variable domain, rest sourced from reference TRBV5-8 and TRBJ1-1, is EAGVTQSPTHLIKTRGQQATLRCSPISGHTSVYWYQQALGLGLQFLLWYDEGEERNRGNFPPRFSGRQFPNYSSELNVNALELEDSALYLCASSYEQGGTEAFFGQGTRLTVV.

The table lists this clone with a count of one. The chain is built from TRBV19 and TRBJ2-7, with 7 bases fitting TRBD1. The CDR3 is 15 residues long. Per the germline V gene, CDR1 is LNHDA and CDR2 is SQIVND (reference sequence). V was pared by 4 bases and J by 2 bases, with 8 bases of the junction left unmatched. The CDR3 here is CASSTLTGFPYEQYF. In nucleotides, the CDR3 is TGTGCCAGTAGTACTTTGACAGGGTTCCCCTACGAGCAGTACTTC.

The chain employs TRBV14 and TRBJ1-6; D is uncertain. V was pared by 1 base and J by 7 bases, with 8 bases between. CDR1 and CDR2 (germline): SGHDN, FVKESK. The CDR3 consists of 14 residues. This CDR3 is CASSQALRNSPLHF. CDR3 nucleotides: TGTGCCAGCAGCCAAGCATTGAGGAATTCACCCCTCCACTTT.

The CDR3 DNA is TGTGCCAGCAGCCCATGGGGGACTGAAGCTTTCTTT. Encoded protein: CASSPWGTEAFF. V usage is TRBV7-9 and J usage is TRBJ1-1, with D perhaps matching TRBD1 (5 bases). The CDR3 consists of 12 residues. In germline, CDR1 is SEHNR, CDR2 FQNEAQ (reference sequence). The V end lost 5 bases, the J end lost 5 bases, and 9 bases lay between the germline ends. The full variable domain, in which reference TRBV7-9 and TRBJ1-1 provide the parts outside the CDR3, is DTGVSQNPRHKITKRGQNVTFRCDPISEHNRLYWYRQTLGQGPEFLTYFQNEAQLEKSRLLSDRFSAERPKGSFSTLEIQRTEQGDSAMYLCASSPWGTEAFFGQGTRLTVV.